One sample yielded the 14 T cell receptor beta chains listed below, sequenced in a study of blood T cells in healthy people across ages. Through a sample-barcoded 5' primer and a J-beta primer mix, a second PCR was run for roughly 7 to 12 cycles. TCRdb reprocessed the 5' RACE reads via MiXCR and lists one record per CDR3 protein. The repertoire holds 700,000 or so distinct CDR3 sequences, with around 43% as singletons. The sample comprised blood. The receptors derive from an elderly man in good health.

CDR3 residues: CSAPRQGTLGEQYF. The CDR3 DNA sequence: TGCAGTGCTCCCCGACAGGGAACTTTAGGCGAGCAGTACTTC. V gene TRBV20-1 combines with J gene TRBJ2-4; 7 bases match TRBD1. Near its end, the DNA agrees better with TRBJ2-7, so the J call may be wrong. The CDR3 is made up of 14 amino acids. Germline CDR1 reads DFQATT; CDR2 reads SNEGSKA (reference sequence).

This clonotype was observed a few times. The CDR3 loop is CSGQRNRNEKLFF. Written as DNA, the CDR3 is TGCAGCGGACAGCGCAATAGGAATGAAAAACTGTTTTTT. The V gene is TRBV29-1, the J gene TRBJ1-4, with D maybe TRBD1 (5 bases). The CDR3 is 13 amino acids. V lost 7 bases and J lost 5, with 14 bases in between. Looked up from germline, CDR1 is SQVTM and CDR2 is ANQGSEA.

This chain uses TRBV20-1 with TRBJ1-2; TRBD1 matches 8 bases. The CDR3 loop spans 16 amino acids. CDR1 is DFQATT and CDR2 is SNEGSKA in the germline V gene (reference sequence). V was pared by 2 bases and J by 4 bases, with 12 bases of the junction left unmatched. CDR3 in DNA: TGCAGTGCTAGATCTCGCCCCCGGGACAGGCGCTATGGCTACACCTTC. This translates into CSARSRPRDRRYGYTF.

This rearrangement joins TRBV6-6 to TRBJ2-1; the match to TRBD1 covers 9 bases. Germline values: CDR1 MNHNY, CDR2 SVGAGI (reference sequence). V trimming: 0 bases; J trimming: 4 bases; junction bases outside the gene matches: 1. This CDR3 is 15 amino acids long. CDR3 residues: CASSYSGQGYNEQFF. CDR3 DNA sequence: TGTGCCAGCAGTTACTCGGGACAGGGTTACAATGAGCAGTTCTTC.

This clonotype has just a few counts. The V gene is TRBV7-9, the J gene TRBJ2-3; unclear D gene. Germline CDR1 SEHNR, CDR2 FQNEAQ (reference sequence). The CDR3 consists of 14 residues. V dropped 2 bases and J dropped 1 base, with 7 bases sitting between them. CDR3 nucleotide sequence: TGTGCCAGCAGCTTACCTGCTCGCACAGATACGCAGTATTTT. This codes for CASSLPARTDTQYF.

The chain couples TRBV10-3 to TRBJ2-5; 13 bases are a match to TRBD2. CDR3 length: 16 residues. The germline CDR1 and CDR2 sequences are ENHRY and SYGVKD. J gave up 2 bases and V 4 bases, and 4 bases lay outside the gene matches. The CDR3 loop is CAISGGLAGLQETQYF. The CDR3 DNA sequence: TGTGCCATCAGTGGGGGACTAGCGGGATTACAAGAGACCCAGTACTTC.

A note on this clonotype: This may arise from a read error, as a much more abundant clone is one base away. J is TRBJ1-6 and V is TRBV11-2; unclear D gene. The CDR3 sequence is 17 residues long. Germline-derived CDR1 and CDR2 are SGHAT and FQNNGV. V lost 7 bases, J lost 0 bases, and 16 bases lay in between. The CDR3 coding sequence is TGTGCCAGCAACAACACCCGACCGATCTCCTATAATTCACCCCTCCACTTT. Amino acid sequence: CASNNTRPISYNSPLHF.

This clonotype was seen a handful of times. This rearrangement joins TRBV7-9 to TRBJ2-1; D call uncertain. The end of the DNA is better explained by TRBJ2-7, so the J call may be wrong. This CDR3 has 14 amino acids. From germline, CDR1 is SEHNR and CDR2 FQNEAQ (reference sequence). For the CDR3, the DNA is TGTGCCAGCAGCCCACAGAGCTCCTACAATGAGCAGTACTTC. Protein product: CASSPQSSYNEQYF.

This clonotype appeared many times. The chain joins TRBV29-1 to TRBJ2-5; the D gene could be TRBD1 or TRBD2 (5 bases each). With 7 bases removed from V and 1 base from J, the gap between germline ends came to 13 bases. The CDR3 covers 13 residues. CDR1 is SQVTM, CDR2 ANQGSEA, per germline. The CDR3 reads CSAEGRVQETQYF. CDR3 DNA: TGCAGCGCCGAGGGCAGGGTCCAAGAGACCCAGTACTTC.

The chain combines TRBV5-1 with TRBJ1-1, with unresolved D. This CDR3 region has 15 residues. CDR1 is SGHRS and CDR2 is YFSETQ in the germline V gene. Trimming left V 3 bases short and J 0 bases short, with 12 bases between. CDR3 in amino acids: CASSWAPGMNTEAFF. CDR3 DNA: TGCGCCAGCAGCTGGGCCCCGGGGATGAACACTGAAGCTTTCTTT. Using reference TRBV5-1 and TRBJ1-1 for the parts outside the CDR3, the full variable domain is KAGVTQTPRYLIKTRGQQVTLSCSPISGHRSVSWYQQTPGQGLQFLFEYFSETQRNKGNFPGRFSGRQFSNSRSEMNVSTLELGDSALYLCASSWAPGMNTEAFFGQGTRLTVV.

The gene calls are TRBV7-2 and TRBJ2-3, with 11 bases that match TRBD2. This CDR3 contains 18 residues. Trimming at V came to 5 bases and at J to 2 bases, leaving 12 bases not matched to a gene. CDR1 SGHTA and CDR2 FQGNSA come from the germline V gene. CDR3: CASSPTSGGPVHTDTQYF. DNA of the CDR3: TGTGCCAGCAGCCCTACTAGCGGGGGCCCGGTCCACACAGATACGCAGTATTTT.

The rearrangement uses TRBV3-1 and TRBJ2-3, with D perhaps matching TRBD2 (5 bases). The germline V gene has CDR1 LGHDT and CDR2 YNNKEL (reference sequence). V was clipped by 0 bases and J by 4 bases, with 14 bases between them. CDR3 length equals 16 residues. Here the CDR3 DNA reads TGTGCCAGCAGCCAAGATGAGGCTAGCCTGGCAGATACGCAGTATTTT. It translates to CASSQDEASLADTQYF.

This chain links TRBV4-3 with TRBJ2-7; tentative D call: TRBD2 (5 bases). The DNA end is more similar to TRBJ2-5, so the J call may be wrong. This CDR3 spans 16 amino acids. The germline CDR1 and CDR2 sequences are LGHNA and YSLEER. The CDR3 protein is CASSQEYGIAGETQYF. DNA for the CDR3: TGCGCCAGCAGCCAAGAATACGGGATAGCTGGGGAGACCCAGTACTTC.

Comment on this clonotype: Compared with germline, one end of the junction differs, possibly owing to a read error. The chain carries TRBV12-3 or TRBV12-4 and TRBJ2-7, with D uncertain. The CDR3 totals 15 residues. The CDR3: CANSPQGWGSYEQYF. The CDR3 DNA follows: TGTGCCAACAGTCCCCAAGGGTGGGGCTCCTACGAGCAGTACTTC.